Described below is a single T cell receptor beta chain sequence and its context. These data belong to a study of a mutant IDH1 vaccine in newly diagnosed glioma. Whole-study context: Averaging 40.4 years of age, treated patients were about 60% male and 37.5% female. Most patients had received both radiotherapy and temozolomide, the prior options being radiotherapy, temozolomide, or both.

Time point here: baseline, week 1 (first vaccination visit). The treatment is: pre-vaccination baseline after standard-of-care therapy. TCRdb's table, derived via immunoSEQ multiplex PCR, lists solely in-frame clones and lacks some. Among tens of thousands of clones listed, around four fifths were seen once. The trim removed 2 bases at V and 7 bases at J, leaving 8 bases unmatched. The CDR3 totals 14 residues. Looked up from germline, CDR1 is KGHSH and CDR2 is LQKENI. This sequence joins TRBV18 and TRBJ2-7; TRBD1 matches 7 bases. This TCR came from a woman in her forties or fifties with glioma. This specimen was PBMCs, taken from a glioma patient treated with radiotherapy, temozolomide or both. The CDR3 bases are TGTGCCAGCTCACCAACAGGGGTTTTGGGAGAGCAGTACTTC. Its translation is CASSPTGVLGEQYF.